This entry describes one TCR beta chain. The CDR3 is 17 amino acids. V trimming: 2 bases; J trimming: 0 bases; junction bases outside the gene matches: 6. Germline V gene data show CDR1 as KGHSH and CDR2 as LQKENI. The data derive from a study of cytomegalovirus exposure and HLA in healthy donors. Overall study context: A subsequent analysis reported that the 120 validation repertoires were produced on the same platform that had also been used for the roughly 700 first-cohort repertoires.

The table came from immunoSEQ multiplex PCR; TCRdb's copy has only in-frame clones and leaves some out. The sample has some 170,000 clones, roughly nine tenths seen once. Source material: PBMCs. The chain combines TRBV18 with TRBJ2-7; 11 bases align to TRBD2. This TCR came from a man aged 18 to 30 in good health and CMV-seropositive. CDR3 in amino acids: CASSPKLAGESSYEQYF. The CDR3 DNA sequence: TGTGCCAGCTCACCAAAACTAGCGGGAGAGAGCTCCTACGAGCAGTACTTC.